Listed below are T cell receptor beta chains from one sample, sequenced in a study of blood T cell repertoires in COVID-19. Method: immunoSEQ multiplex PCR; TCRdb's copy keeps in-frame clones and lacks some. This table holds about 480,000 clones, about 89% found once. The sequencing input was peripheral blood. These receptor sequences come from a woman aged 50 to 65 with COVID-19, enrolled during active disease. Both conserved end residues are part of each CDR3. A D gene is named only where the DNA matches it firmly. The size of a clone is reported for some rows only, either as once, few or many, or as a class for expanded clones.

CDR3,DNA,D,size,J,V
CASSLAGEQYF,TGTGCCAGCAGTCTCGCAGGGGAGCAGTACTTC,.,.,TRBJ2-7,TRBV12-3/TRBV12-4
CASSLERGFGTQYF,TGTGCCAGCAGCTTAGAACGGGGGTTCGGTACGCAGTATTTT,.,.,TRBJ2-3,TRBV11-2
CASSLGPAGISPLNF,TGTGCCAGCAGCTTGGGACCGGCAGGGATCAGCCCCCTCAATTTT,.,.,TRBJ1-5,TRBV5-6
CASSGTGGLNNEQFF,TGCGCCAGCAGCGGGACAGGGGGCCTGAACAATGAGCAGTTCTTC,TRBD1,.,TRBJ2-1,TRBV10-1
CAWRGLKGTEAFF,TGTGCCTGGAGGGGACTTAAGGGGACTGAAGCTTTCTTT,.,.,TRBJ1-1,TRBV30
CASIPGLAGLPRTDTQYF,TGTGCCAGCATTCCGGGACTAGCGGGTCTACCTCGCACAGATACGCAGTATTTT,TRBD2,.,TRBJ2-3,TRBV28
CASSEDVGPMGTDTQYF,TGTGCCAGCAGTGAAGATGTGGGGCCCATGGGCACAGATACGCAGTATTTT,.,.,TRBJ2-3,TRBV6-1
CASSGLAGGRYNEQFF,TGTGCCAGCAGCGGGCTAGCGGGGGGGCGCTACAATGAGCAGTTCTTC,TRBD2,once,TRBJ2-1,TRBV9
CAWSVGGGGYTF,TGTGCCTGGAGTGTAGGCGGGGGTGGCTACACCTTC,.,.,TRBJ1-2,TRBV30
CASSWGPERAFF,TGTGCCAGCAGCTGGGGGCCGGAGCGGGCTTTCTTT,.,.,TRBJ1-1,TRBV7-2